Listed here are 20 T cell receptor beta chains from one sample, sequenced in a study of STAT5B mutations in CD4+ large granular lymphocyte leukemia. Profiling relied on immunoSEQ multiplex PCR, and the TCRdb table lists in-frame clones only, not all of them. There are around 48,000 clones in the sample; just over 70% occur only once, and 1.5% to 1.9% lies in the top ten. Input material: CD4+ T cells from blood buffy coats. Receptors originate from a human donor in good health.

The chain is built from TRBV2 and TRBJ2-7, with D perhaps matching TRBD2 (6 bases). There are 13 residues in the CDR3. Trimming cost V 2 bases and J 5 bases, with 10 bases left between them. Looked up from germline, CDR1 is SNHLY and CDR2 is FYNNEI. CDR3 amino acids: CASSEWGVDEQYF. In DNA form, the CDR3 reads TGTGCCAGCAGTGAATGGGGGGTTGACGAGCAGTACTTC.

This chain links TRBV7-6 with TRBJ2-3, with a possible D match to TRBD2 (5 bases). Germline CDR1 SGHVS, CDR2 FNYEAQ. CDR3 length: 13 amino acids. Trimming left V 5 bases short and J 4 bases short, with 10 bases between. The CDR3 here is CASSTQRADTQYF. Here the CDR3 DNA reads TGTGCCAGCAGCACACAGAGGGCAGATACGCAGTATTTT. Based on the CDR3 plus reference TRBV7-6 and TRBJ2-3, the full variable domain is GAGVSQSPRYKVTKRGQDVALRCDPISGHVSLYWYRQALGQGPEFLTYFNYEAQQDKSGLPNDRFSAERPEGSISTLTIQRTEQRDSAMYRCASSTQRADTQYFGPGTRLTVL.

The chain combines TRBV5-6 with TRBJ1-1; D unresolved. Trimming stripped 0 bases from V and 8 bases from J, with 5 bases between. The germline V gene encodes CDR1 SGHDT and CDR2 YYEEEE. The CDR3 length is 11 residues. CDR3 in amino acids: CASSLGREAFF. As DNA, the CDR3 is TGTGCCAGCAGCTTGGGGAGGGAAGCTTTCTTT.

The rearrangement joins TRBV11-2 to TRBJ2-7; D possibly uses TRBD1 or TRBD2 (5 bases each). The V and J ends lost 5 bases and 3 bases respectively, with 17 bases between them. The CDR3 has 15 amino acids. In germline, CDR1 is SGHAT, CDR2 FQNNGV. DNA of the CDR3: TGTGCCAGCAGCGTGGGGGAAGGGTCTTTCTACGAGCAGTACGTC. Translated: CASSVGEGSFYEQYV.

The CDR3 here is CASSVGQGSTEAFF. CDR3 DNA: TGTGCCAGCAGCGTGGGACAGGGGTCAACTGAAGCTTTCTTT. This sequence joins TRBV9 and TRBJ1-1, with TRBD1 matching over 10 bases. The V gene end was trimmed by 2 bases and the J gene end by 5 bases; junction bases not matched to a gene: 3. From germline, CDR1 is SGDLS and CDR2 YYNGEE. The CDR3 spans 14 residues.

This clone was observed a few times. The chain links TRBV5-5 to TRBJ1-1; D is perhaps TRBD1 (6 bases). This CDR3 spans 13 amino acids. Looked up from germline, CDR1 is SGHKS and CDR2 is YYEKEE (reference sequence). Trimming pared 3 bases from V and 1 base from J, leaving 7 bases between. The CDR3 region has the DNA TGTGCCAGCAGCTGGGGACAGAACACTGAAGCTTTCTTT. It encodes CASSWGQNTEAFF. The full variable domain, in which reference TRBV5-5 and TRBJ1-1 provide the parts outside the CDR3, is DAGVTQSPTHLIKTRGQQVTLRCSPISGHKSVSWYQQVLGQGPQFIFQYYEKEERGRGNFPDRFSARQFPNYSSELNVNALLLGDSALYLCASSWGQNTEAFFGQGTRLTVV.

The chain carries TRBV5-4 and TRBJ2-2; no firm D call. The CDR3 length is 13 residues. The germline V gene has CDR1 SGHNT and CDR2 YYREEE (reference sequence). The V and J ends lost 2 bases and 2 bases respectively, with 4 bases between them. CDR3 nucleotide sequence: TGTGCCAGCAGCTTATTCAACACCGGGGAGCTGTTTTTT. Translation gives CASSLFNTGELFF.

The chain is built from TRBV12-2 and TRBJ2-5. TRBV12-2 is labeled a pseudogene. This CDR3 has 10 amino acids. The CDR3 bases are TGTGCAAGTCGTTCAGAGACCCAGTACTTC. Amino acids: CASRSETQYF.

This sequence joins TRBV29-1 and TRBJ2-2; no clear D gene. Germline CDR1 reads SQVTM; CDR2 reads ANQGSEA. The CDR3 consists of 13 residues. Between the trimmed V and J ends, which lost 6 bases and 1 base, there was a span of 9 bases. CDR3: CSVEPMNTGELFF. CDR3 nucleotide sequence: TGCAGCGTCGAGCCCATGAACACCGGGGAGCTGTTTTTT.

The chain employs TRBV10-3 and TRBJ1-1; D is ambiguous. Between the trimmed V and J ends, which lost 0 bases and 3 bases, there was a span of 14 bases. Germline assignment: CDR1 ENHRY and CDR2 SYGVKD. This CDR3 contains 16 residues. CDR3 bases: TGTGCCATCAGTGAGTCGATAAGGGAGTTTGACACTGAAGCTTTCTTT. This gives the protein CAISESIREFDTEAFF.

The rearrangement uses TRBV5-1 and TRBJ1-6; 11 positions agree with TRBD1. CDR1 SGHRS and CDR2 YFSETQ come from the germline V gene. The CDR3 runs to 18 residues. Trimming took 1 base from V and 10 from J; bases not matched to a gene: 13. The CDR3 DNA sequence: TGCGCCAGCAGCTTGAGTTGGACAGGGGGCCTGCTAGGATCACCCCTCCACTTT. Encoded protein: CASSLSWTGGLLGSPLHF.

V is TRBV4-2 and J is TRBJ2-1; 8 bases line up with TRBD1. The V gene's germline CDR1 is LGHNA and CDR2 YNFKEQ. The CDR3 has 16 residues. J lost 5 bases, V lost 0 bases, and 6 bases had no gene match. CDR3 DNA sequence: TGTGCCAGCAGCCAAGATCTTGGACAGGGTGACAATGAGCAGTTCTTC. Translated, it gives CASSQDLGQGDNEQFF.

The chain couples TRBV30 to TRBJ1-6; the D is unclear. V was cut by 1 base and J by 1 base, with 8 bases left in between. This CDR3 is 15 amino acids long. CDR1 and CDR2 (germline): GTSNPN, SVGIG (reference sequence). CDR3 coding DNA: TGTGCCTGGAGTGAATCGGGGTCCTATAATTCACCCCTCCACTTT. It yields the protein CAWSESGSYNSPLHF.

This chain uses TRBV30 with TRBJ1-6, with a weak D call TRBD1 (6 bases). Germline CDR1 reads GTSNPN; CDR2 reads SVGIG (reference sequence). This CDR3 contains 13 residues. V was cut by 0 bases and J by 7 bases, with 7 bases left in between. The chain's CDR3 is CAWSVQGNSPLHF. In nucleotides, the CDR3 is TGTGCCTGGAGTGTACAGGGAAATTCACCCCTCCACTTT.

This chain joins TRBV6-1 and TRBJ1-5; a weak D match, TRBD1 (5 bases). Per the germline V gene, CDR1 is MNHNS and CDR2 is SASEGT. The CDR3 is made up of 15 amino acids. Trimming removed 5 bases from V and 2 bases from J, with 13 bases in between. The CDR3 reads CASSLARDGNQPQHF. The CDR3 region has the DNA TGTGCCAGCAGTCTGGCCCGGGACGGCAATCAGCCCCAGCATTTT.

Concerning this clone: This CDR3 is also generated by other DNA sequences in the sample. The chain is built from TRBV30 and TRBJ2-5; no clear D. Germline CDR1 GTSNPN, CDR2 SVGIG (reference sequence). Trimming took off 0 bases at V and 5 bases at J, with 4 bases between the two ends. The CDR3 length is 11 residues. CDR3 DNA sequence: TGTGCCTGGAGTGTTGGCGAGACCCAGTACTTC. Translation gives CAWSVGETQYF.

This chain's CDR3 is CASHRGENTEAFF. CDR3 nucleotide sequence: TGTGCCTCCCACAGGGGGGAAAACACTGAAGCTTTCTTT. This chain links TRBV30 with TRBJ1-1, with TRBD1 matching 8 bases. Germline assignment: CDR1 GTSNPN and CDR2 SVGIG (reference sequence). This CDR3 contains 13 residues. V was clipped by 7 bases and J by 2 bases; unmatched bases: 6.

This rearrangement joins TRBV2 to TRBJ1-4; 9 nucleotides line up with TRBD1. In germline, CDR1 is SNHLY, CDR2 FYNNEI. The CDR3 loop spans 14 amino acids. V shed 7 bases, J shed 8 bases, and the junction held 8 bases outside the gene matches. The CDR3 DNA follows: TGTGCCAGCAATCCGGACAGGGGCGGGGAAAAACTGTTTTTT. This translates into CASNPDRGGEKLFF.

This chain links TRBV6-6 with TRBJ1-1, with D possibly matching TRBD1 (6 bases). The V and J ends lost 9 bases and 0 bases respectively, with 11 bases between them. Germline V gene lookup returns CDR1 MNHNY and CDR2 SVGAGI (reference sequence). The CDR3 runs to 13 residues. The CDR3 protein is CASDKGVNTEAFF. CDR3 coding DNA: TGTGCCAGTGACAAGGGGGTGAACACTGAAGCTTTCTTT.

CDR3 in amino acids: CASSTPTYNEQFF. The CDR3 DNA sequence: TGTGCCAGCAGCACCCCGACCTACAATGAGCAGTTCTTC. The chain employs TRBV21-1 and TRBJ2-1. TRBV21-1 is a listed pseudogene. This CDR3 has 13 amino acids.